By share of the sample, the clone carrying this T cell receptor (beta chain) is large. Its specificity is not known. TCRdb independently ran MiXCR on the 5' RACE reads; one entry per CDR3 protein. Counted here are 400 to 500 distinct CDR3 sequences, 15% to 18% occurring once; the ten biggest clones make up 25%. The data are from a study of spatial heterogeneity in lung cancer. Study-level background: Sequence detection consistently recorded a greater number of beta-chain than alpha-chain sequences. Tumor regions showed TCR transcript counts that correlated strongly with a T cell module score from matched bulk RNA-seq. General study points: Higher tumor mutation counts went along with higher counts of expanded intratumoral alpha and beta TCRs.

V lost 3 bases to trimming and J lost 4 bases, with 8 bases between them. The CDR3 extends over 13 amino acids. The germline gives CDR1 MNHNS, CDR2 SASEGT. Time point described: sample taken at primary tumor resection. The donors, about 74 patients with untreated early-stage non-small cell lung cancer, provided the samples. Material: lung tumor tissue, obtained at surgery. This sequence was found in a female donor with early-stage non-small cell lung cancer. This chain links TRBV6-1 with TRBJ2-3; maybe TRBD2 (6 bases). CDR3 sequence: CASSEEGADTQYF. In nucleotides, the CDR3 is TGTGCCAGCAGTGAGGAGGGAGCAGATACGCAGTATTTT.